One and the same sample provided the 23 T cell receptor beta chains below, sequenced in a study of T-cell reconstitution after alpha-beta-depleted transplantation in children. Library preparation (for TCRbeta) was performed with unique molecular identifiers. TCRdb reprocessed the PCR reads via MiXCR and lists one record per CDR3 protein. The sample has roughly 200,000 distinct CDR3 sequences, approximately 8.4% seen once. Source: PBMCs, mostly from graft donor cells, taken 360 days after TCRalphabeta/CD19-depleted stem cell transplant. The source of these receptors is a male patient aged 2-15 years who had a stem cell transplant for acute myeloid leukemia, so the T cells may come from the graft donor.

This clonotype is a singleton in its sample. Given a much more abundant clone one base away, this may be a read error. J is TRBJ2-2 and V is TRBV5-1; D may be TRBD2 (5 bases). This CDR3 region has 15 residues. The germline V and J ends were trimmed by 4 bases and 5 bases, with 15 bases remaining between them. Germline values: CDR1 SGHRS, CDR2 YFSETQ. The CDR3 region is CASSMEARRTGELFF. As DNA, the CDR3 is TGCGCCAGCAGCATGGAAGCGAGGAGGACCGGGGAGCTGTTTTTT.

This clonotype turned up a few times. This chain uses TRBV5-1 with TRBJ1-2; weak D call: TRBD1 (6 bases). This CDR3 spans 15 amino acids. V lost 0 bases to trimming and J lost 4 bases, with 13 bases between them. CDR1 is SGHRS and CDR2 is YFSETQ in the germline V gene. For the CDR3, the DNA is TGCGCCAGCAGCTTGGAGGCGGGGGGCAGCTATGGCTACACCTTC. Amino acids: CASSLEAGGSYGYTF.

This clonotype was seen more than once but under ten times. The chain has TRBV12-3 or TRBV12-4 and TRBJ1-3, with a possible D match to TRBD1 (5 bases). V gave up 1 base and J gave up 0 bases, with 10 bases separating them. This CDR3 has 16 amino acids. The CDR3 nucleotides are TGTGCCAGCAGTTTAGGGGGAAGGGGCTCTGGAAACACCATATATTTT. It yields the protein CASSLGGRGSGNTIYF.

This clonotype was seen many times. V usage is TRBV12-5 and J usage is TRBJ2-3; D is unclear. The V and J ends lost 6 bases and 3 bases respectively, with 7 bases between them. The CDR3 has 12 amino acids. CDR1 and CDR2 from the germline V gene are LGHNT and FRNRAP. CDR3 in DNA: TGTGCTAGTGGCGGCTGGACAGATACGCAGTATTTT. It is translated as CASGGWTDTQYF.

The CDR3 DNA sequence: TGTGCCAGCGGGGGGACACCCTCTGGAAACACCATATATTTT. Translated, it gives CASGGTPSGNTIYF. This chain connects TRBV5-5 to TRBJ1-3, with a weak D call TRBD1 (6 bases). The length of the CDR3 is 14 residues. V was pared by 7 bases and J by 0 bases, with 11 bases between. Germline-derived CDR1 and CDR2 are SGHKS and YYEKEE (reference sequence).

This clonotype has only a few counts. This chain joins TRBV3-1 and TRBJ2-1; tentatively, D is TRBD2 (6 bases). The ends were cut back, 4 bases at V and 0 bases at J, with 16 bases in the middle. The CDR3 extends over 17 amino acids. Germline V lookup: CDR1 LGHDT, CDR2 YNNKEL (reference sequence). As DNA, the CDR3 is TGTGCCAGCAGCCGCCGGGACTCCCACAGCTCCTACAATGAGCAGTTCTTC. Its translation: CASSRRDSHSSYNEQFF.

The chain links TRBV7-9 to TRBJ2-1, with TRBD2 matching over 12 bases. The ends lost 7 bases at V and 8 bases at J; junction bases unmatched: 6. Germline CDR1 reads SEHNR; CDR2 reads FQNEAQ (reference sequence). The CDR3 spans 14 residues. DNA for the CDR3: TGTGCCAGCACCCTAGCGGGAGGGCCGTATGAGCAGTTCTTC. Encoded protein: CASTLAGGPYEQFF.

This clonotype showed up many times. The chain recombines TRBV9 with TRBJ2-3; no clear D gene. The length of the CDR3 is 13 residues. The V and J ends lost 0 bases and 5 bases respectively, with 7 bases between them. Germline V lookup: CDR1 SGDLS, CDR2 YYNGEE. The CDR3 coding sequence is TGTGCCAGCAGCGTAGCCGGCAGAGATACGCAGTATTTT. As protein: CASSVAGRDTQYF.

This clonotype occurred a few times. This chain links TRBV5-1 with TRBJ2-1; D ambiguous. The V gene lost 0 bases and the J gene lost 5 bases, with 12 bases spanning the gap. The CDR3 covers 15 residues. The germline V gene encodes CDR1 SGHRS and CDR2 YFSETQ. Here the CDR3 DNA reads TGCGCCAGCAGCTTGGTCTCGACCCCCAACAATGAGCAGTTCTTC. Protein sequence: CASSLVSTPNNEQFF.

This clonotype was found many times. The chain uses TRBV12-3 or TRBV12-4 and TRBJ2-3, with 12 bases fitting TRBD2. Unmatched junction bases numbered 10, after V lost 7 bases and J lost 8 bases. This CDR3 has 15 residues. CDR3 nucleotide sequence: TGTGCCAGCAATGATCTAGCGGGAGGGTTCGGTACGCAGTATTTT. This translates into CASNDLAGGFGTQYF.

The table lists this clonotype with many counts. The rearrangement joins TRBV12-3 or TRBV12-4 to TRBJ2-5; D gene unclear. Trimming took 3 bases from V and 4 from J, leaving 6 bases between them. This CDR3 region has 12 residues. The CDR3 DNA follows: TGTGCCAGCAGTTTCAACCGAGAGACCCAGTACTTC. It translates to CASSFNRETQYF.

The J gene is TRBJ1-1, the V gene TRBV7-2; D may be TRBD1 (6 bases). V lost 6 bases and J lost 2, with 16 bases in between. The length of the CDR3 is 15 residues. In germline, CDR1 is SGHTA, CDR2 FQGNSA. The CDR3 nucleotides read TGTGCCAGCAGTCGAGAGGGGGGGGCAAACACTGAAGCTTTCTTT. It specifies CASSREGGANTEAFF.

At least ten counts were recorded for this clonotype. This chain uses TRBV12-3 or TRBV12-4 with TRBJ2-1, with D possibly called TRBD1 or TRBD2 (5 bases each). Trimming removed 5 bases at V and 7 bases at J, with 21 bases between. The CDR3 consists of 16 residues. The CDR3 nucleotides read TGTGCCAGCAGTCTCTTCGGGGCGTCGCCCGGTAATGAGCAGTTCTTC. Amino acid sequence: CASSLFGASPGNEQFF.

Only a few counts were recorded for this clonotype. The chain uses TRBV5-1 and TRBJ2-2, with D perhaps TRBD2 (5 bases). V was pared by 3 bases and J by 5 bases, with 17 bases between. The germline V gene encodes CDR1 SGHRS and CDR2 YFSETQ. This CDR3 contains 16 residues. In DNA, the CDR3 is TGCGCCAGCAGCTCAAGCGGAGTACGAGGGACCGGGGAGCTGTTTTTT. This translates into CASSSSGVRGTGELFF.

The rearrangement joins TRBV30 to TRBJ2-7; perhaps TRBD1 as D (6 bases). In germline, CDR1 is GTSNPN, CDR2 SVGIG (reference sequence). The length of the CDR3 is 12 residues. Trimming left V 0 bases short and J 4 bases short, with 7 bases between. The CDR3 DNA is TGTGCCTGGAGTGTACAGGGATACGAGCAGTACGTC. Amino acid sequence: CAWSVQGYEQYV.

This clonotype was seen a handful of times. The genes are TRBV28 and TRBJ2-1; D is ambiguous. Trimming removed 10 bases from V and 3 bases from J, with 16 bases in between. This CDR3 comprises 14 residues. Per germline, CDR1 MDHEN and CDR2 SYDVKM. CDR3 sequence (DNA): TGTGCCACTTACACCGCAGGATTCTACAATGAGCAGTTCTTC. This translates into CATYTAGFYNEQFF.

This clonotype has only a few counts. The rearrangement joins TRBV12-3 or TRBV12-4 to TRBJ1-1; 7 nucleotides line up with TRBD1. This CDR3 spans 15 amino acids. Losses at the gene ends were 3 bases for V and 5 bases for J; bases not matched to a gene: 9. The CDR3 DNA is TGTGCCAGCAGTTTTGGGGACAGATTTGGGACTGAAGCTTTCTTT. It is translated as CASSFGDRFGTEAFF.

This clonotype was seen ten or more times. The chain recombines TRBV6-2 or TRBV6-3 with TRBJ1-2, with D uncertain. The CDR3 loop spans 16 amino acids. V shed 0 bases and J shed 5 bases, with 16 bases lying between them. CDR1 MNHEY and CDR2 SVGEGT come from the germline V gene. The CDR3 DNA sequence: TGTGCCAGCAGTTACTCCGCGGACGGCCTAGGGTATGGCTACACCTTC. This encodes CASSYSADGLGYGYTF.

This clonotype was seen ten or more times. The chain recombines TRBV3-1 with TRBJ2-5, with 7 nucleotides matching TRBD1. This CDR3 has 17 residues. V shed 1 base and J 0 bases; nucleotides not matched to a gene: 8. Per the germline V gene, CDR1 is LGHDT and CDR2 is YNNKEL (reference sequence). The CDR3 nucleotides read TGTGCCAGCAGCCAAGGGTCGACAGGGACCCACCAAGAGACCCAGTACTTC. This codes for CASSQGSTGTHQETQYF.

About this clonotype itself: It may be a read error: a sequence one base away is much more abundant. The rearrangement uses TRBV5-5 and TRBJ2-3, with a tentative D call TRBD2 (6 bases). Germline assignment: CDR1 SGHKS and CDR2 YYEKEE (reference sequence). This CDR3 is built from 14 residues. CDR3 DNA: TGTGCCAGCAGCTTGGAGCTAGCGACAGATACGGAGTATTTT. Translating gives CASSLELATDTEYF.

This sequence joins TRBV20-1 and TRBJ2-5, with D hard to call. Germline lookup yields CDR1 DFQATT and CDR2 SNEGSKA (reference sequence). The V and J ends lost 0 bases and 2 bases respectively, with 4 bases between them. The CDR3 spans 12 residues. This CDR3 reads CSAREGQETQYF. As DNA, the CDR3 is TGCAGTGCTAGAGAAGGGCAAGAGACCCAGTACTTC.

This clonotype was seen at least ten times. The rearrangement joins TRBV7-2 to TRBJ1-6; 9 positions agree with TRBD1. The CDR3 loop spans 14 amino acids. Germline-derived CDR1 and CDR2 are SGHTA and FQGNSA. V lost 5 bases to trimming and J lost 9 bases; unmatched junction nucleotides: 5. The CDR3 nucleotides are TGTGCCAGCAGCCTGGGACAGGGCCTTTCACCCCTCCACTTT. It yields the protein CASSLGQGLSPLHF.

The chain couples TRBV12-3 or TRBV12-4 to TRBJ2-3; D might be TRBD2 (6 bases). The CDR3 runs to 14 residues. The V and J ends lost 5 bases and 1 base respectively, with 10 bases between them. CDR3 sequence reads: CASSIPGGTDTQYF. In nucleotides, the CDR3 is TGTGCCAGCAGTATACCGGGGGGCACAGATACGCAGTATTTT.